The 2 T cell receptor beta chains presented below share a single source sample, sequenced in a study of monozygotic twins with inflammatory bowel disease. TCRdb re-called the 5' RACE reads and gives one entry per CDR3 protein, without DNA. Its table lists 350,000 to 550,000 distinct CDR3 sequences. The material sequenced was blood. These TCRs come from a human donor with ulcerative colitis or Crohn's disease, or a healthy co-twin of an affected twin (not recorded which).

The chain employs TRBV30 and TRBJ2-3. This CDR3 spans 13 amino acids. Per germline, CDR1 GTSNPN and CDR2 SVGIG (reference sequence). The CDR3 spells CAWSTSTENTQYF.

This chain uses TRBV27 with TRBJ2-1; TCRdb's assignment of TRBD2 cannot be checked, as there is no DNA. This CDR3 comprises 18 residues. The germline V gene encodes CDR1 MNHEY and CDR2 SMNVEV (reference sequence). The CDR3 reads CASSSGTSGRPEMSEQFF.